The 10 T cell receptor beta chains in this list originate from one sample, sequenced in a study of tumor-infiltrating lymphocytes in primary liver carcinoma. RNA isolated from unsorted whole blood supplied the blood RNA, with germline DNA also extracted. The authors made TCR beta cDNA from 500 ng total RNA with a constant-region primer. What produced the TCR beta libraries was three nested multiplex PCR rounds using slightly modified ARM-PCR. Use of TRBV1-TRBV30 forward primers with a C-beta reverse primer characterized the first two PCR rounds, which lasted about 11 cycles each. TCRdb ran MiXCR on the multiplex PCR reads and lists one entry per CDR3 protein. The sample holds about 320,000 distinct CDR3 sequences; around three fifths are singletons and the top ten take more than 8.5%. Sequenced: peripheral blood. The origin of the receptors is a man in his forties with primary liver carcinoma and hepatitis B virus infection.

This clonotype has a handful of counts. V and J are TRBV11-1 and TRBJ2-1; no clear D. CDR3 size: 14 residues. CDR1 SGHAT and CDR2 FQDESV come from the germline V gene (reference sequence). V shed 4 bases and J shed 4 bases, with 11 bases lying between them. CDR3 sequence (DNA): TGTGCCAGCAGCTCCAGCCGCAATTACAATGAGCAGTTCTTC. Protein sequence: CASSSSRNYNEQFF.

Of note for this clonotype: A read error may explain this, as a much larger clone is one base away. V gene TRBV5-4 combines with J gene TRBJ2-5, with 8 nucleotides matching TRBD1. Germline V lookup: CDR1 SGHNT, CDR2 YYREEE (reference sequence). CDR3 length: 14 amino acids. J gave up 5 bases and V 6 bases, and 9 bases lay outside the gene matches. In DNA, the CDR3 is TGTGCCAGCAACTTTCAGGGGGCGCGGGAGACCCAGTACTTC. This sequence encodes CASNFQGARETQYF. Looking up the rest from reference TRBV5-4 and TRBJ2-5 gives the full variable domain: ETGVTQSPTHLIKTRGQQVTLRCSSQSGHNTVSWYQQALGQGPQFIFQYYREEENGRGNFPPRFSGLQFPNYSSELNVNALELDDSALYLCASNFQGARETQYFGPGTRLLVL.

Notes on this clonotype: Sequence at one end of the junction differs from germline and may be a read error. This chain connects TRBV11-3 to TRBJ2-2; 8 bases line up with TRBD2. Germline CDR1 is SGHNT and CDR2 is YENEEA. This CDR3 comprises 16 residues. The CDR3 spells CANNKGTSTNTGELFF. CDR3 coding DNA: TGTGCCAACAACAAAGGGACTAGTACTAACACAGGGGAGCTGTTTTTT.

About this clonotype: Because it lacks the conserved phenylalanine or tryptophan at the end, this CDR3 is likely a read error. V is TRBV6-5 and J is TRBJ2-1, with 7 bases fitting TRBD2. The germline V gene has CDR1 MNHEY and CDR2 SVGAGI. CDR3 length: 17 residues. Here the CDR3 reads CPRDAGAFPRPINEQFL. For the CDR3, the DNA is TGCCCCCGTGATGCGGGAGCTTTCCCCCGCCCGATCAATGAGCAGTTCCTC.

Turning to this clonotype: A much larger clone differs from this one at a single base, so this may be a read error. CDR3 coding DNA: TGTGCCAGCAGTTCCCGGAGGCAACAGACCCAGTACTTC. It translates to CASSSRRQQTQYF. The rearrangement uses TRBV6-2 or TRBV6-3 and TRBJ2-5, with a weak D call TRBD2 (5 bases). The CDR3 spans 13 residues. The germline CDR1 and CDR2 sequences are MNHEY and SVGEGT. V shed 4 bases and J shed 6 bases, with 12 bases lying between them.

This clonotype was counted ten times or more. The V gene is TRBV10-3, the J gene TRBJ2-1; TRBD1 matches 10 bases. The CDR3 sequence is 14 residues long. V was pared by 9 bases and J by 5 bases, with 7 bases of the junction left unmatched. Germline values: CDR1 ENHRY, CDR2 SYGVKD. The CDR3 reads CAIKTGTGDNEQFF. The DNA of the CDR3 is TGTGCCATTAAAACCGGGACAGGGGACAATGAGCAGTTCTTC.

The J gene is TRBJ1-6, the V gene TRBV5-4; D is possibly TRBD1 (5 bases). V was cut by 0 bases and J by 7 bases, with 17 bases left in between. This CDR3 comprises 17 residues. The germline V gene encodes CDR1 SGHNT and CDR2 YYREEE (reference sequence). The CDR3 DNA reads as TGTGCCAGCAGCTTGGTCGGCAGACGGGGCAGGAATTCACCCCTCCACTTT. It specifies CASSLVGRRGRNSPLHF.

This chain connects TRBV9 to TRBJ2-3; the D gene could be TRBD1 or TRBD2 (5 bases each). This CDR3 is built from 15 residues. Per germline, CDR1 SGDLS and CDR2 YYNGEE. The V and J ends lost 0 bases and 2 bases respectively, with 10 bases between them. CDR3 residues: CASSVVGEITDTQYF. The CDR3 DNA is TGTGCCAGCAGCGTAGTAGGGGAGATCACAGATACGCAGTATTTT.

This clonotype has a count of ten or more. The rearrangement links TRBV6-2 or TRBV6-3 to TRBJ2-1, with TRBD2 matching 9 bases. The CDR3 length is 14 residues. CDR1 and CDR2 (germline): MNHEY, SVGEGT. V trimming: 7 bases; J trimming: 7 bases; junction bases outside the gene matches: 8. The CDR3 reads CASNLAGEANEQFF. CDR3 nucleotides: TGTGCCAGCAATTTAGCGGGAGAAGCGAATGAGCAGTTCTTC.

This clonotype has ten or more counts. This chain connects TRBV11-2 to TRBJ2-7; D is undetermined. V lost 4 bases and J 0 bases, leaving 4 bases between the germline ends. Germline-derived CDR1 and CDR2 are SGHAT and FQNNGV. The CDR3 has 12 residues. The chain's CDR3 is CASSWYSYEQYF. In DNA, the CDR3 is TGTGCCAGCAGCTGGTACTCCTACGAGCAGTACTTC.